Here is one T cell receptor beta chain with its context. The antigen it recognizes is unknown. Base qualities are not provided; no much larger clone lies one nucleotide away. This sample is part of a study of blood T cell repertoires in COVID-19 (dated by TCRdb to 2020 to 2021). About the investigation overall: The collaborator samples originated in the United States, Italy and Spain and spanned the acute and convalescent phases of COVID-19. The prospective study material was composed of cDNA or gDNA derived from T cells, B-cell-depleted T cells, or PBMCs. Subjects who had been exposed to COVID-19, were actively infected with it, or had recovered from it provided the deeply sampled blood TCRbeta repertoires that made up the dataset. The repertoires were released in a freely available public database intended as a resource for research on the immune response to SARS-CoV-2. The samples were drawn from two sources: the first 160 participants of the ongoing ImmuneRACE study, and 1,200 or so subjects contributed by 6 global collaborators. A de-identified subject ID, COVID-19 status, age in years and sex were almost always included in the sample metadata. Where available, HLA class I and class II types were obtained from metadata supplied by the sample provider rather than from assay-based typing. General study outcomes and caveats: How much clinical and demographic metadata was included differed by source and by participant, and the metadata was provided uncurated.

TCRbeta CDR3 regions were amplified from genomic DNA by means of the immunoSEQ Assay, a bias-controlled multiplex PCR. The authors' pipeline ran thus. The number of nucleated cells in each sample was estimated from the amplification of reference gene primers within the assay. Sequence reads were collapsed and filtered to measure the absolute abundance of every unique TCRbeta CDR3 rearrangement. For each sample, productive Simpson clonality was calculated by taking the square root of Simpson's diversity index across productive rearrangements. This immuneACCESS table, as held by TCRdb, lists in-frame sequences with V and J called but not all clones. Of the missing ones, under half trace to an unresolved V gene in checked studies; the others have no known cause. V and J calls and clone size follow that table, whereas D and trimming were derived from the DNA. This sample is represented by tens of thousands of clones; about four fifths of them were singletons. Roughly 9% of the sample is in the top ten clones.

Whole blood was collected in K2EDTA tubes by collaborating institutions according to the institutions' own protocols. For TCRbeta analysis, collaborator samples were shipped as frozen whole blood, as isolated PBMCs, or as DNA extracted from either sample type. The clonotype comes from a human donor in a cohort sampled during active COVID-19. Sequencing was performed on peripheral blood.

The DNA reads TGTGCCTGGAGTGTGAGCGGGACGAACACCGGGGAGCTGTTTTTT. This yields the protein CAWSVSGTNTGELFF. The V gene is TRBV30 and the J gene is TRBJ2-2; the central 7 bases match TRBD2. The CDR3 spans 15 residues, from the cysteine through the phenylalanine. Only CDR3 DNA is held: 45 bases, read in frame from base 1. For CDR1 and CDR2, the germline V gene (reference sequence) lists GTSNPN and SVGIG. Ends trimmed: V by 0 bases, J by 0 bases; bases unmatched to a gene: 1. Full variable domain (CDR3 extended with the reference TRBV30 and TRBJ2-2 proteins): SQTIHQWPATLVQPVGSPLSLECTVEGTSNPNLYWYRQAAGRGLQLLFYSVGIGQISSEVPQNLSASRPQDRQFILSSKKLLLSDSGFYLCAWSVSGTNTGELFFGEGSRLTVL.